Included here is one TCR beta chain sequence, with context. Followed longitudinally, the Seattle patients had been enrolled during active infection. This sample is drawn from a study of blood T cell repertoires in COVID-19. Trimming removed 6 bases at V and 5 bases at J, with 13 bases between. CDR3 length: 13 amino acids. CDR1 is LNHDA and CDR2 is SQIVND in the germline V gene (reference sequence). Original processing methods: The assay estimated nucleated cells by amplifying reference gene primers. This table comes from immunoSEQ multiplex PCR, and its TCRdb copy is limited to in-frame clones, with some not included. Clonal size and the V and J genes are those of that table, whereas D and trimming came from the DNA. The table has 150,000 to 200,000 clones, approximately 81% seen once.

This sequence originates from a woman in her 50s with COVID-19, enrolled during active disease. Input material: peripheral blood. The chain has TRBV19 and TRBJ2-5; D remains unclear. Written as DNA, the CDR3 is TGTGCCAGTAGAAACGGGTTTGGGGAGACCCAGTACTTC. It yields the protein CASRNGFGETQYF.